Each of the 26 T cell receptor beta chains below was sequenced from the same sample in a study of blood T cell repertoires in COVID-19. The table came from immunoSEQ multiplex PCR; TCRdb's copy has only in-frame clones and leaves some out. The repertoire holds approximately 360,000 clones, with over 75% as singletons. Sequenced sample: PBMCs or T cells enriched from blood (not recorded which). All receptors derive from a woman aged 25 to 39 with acute COVID-19.

V and J are TRBV2 and TRBJ2-3; 7 bases are a match to TRBD1. This CDR3 region has 16 residues. CDR1 SNHLY and CDR2 FYNNEI come from the germline V gene. V lost 6 bases and J lost 4; bases outside the gene matches: 13. The DNA of the CDR3 is TGTGCCAGCAGCCAACGGGCAGGGGGACGCGCAGATACGCAGTATTTT. Protein: CASSQRAGGRADTQYF. Variable domain in full (rest from reference TRBV2 and TRBJ2-3): EPEVTQTPSHQVTQMGQEVILRCVPISNHLYFYWYRQILGQKVEFLVSFYNNEISEKSEIFDDQFSVERPDGSNFTLKIRSTKLEDSAMYFCASSQRAGGRADTQYFGPGTRLTVL.

The chain has TRBV4-1 and TRBJ2-1; 9 bases map to TRBD1. Germline CDR1 reads MGHRA; CDR2 reads YSYEKL. Trimming removed 5 bases from V and 5 bases from J; junction bases left unmatched: 10. This CDR3 region has 16 residues. For the CDR3, the DNA is TGCGCCAGCAGCGCACCCCGGGACAGGGTAGACAATGAGCAGTTCTTC. It yields the protein CASSAPRDRVDNEQFF.

The rearrangement uses TRBV4-3 and TRBJ1-2; D is uncertain. The CDR3 sequence is 15 residues long. Germline CDR1 is LGHNA and CDR2 is YSLEER. The ends were cut back, 0 bases at V and 8 bases at J, with 16 bases in the middle. The CDR3 region is CASSQEWRSYSGYTF. CDR3 nucleotides: TGCGCCAGCAGCCAAGAATGGCGGTCTTACTCGGGCTACACCTTC.

This clone was recorded a few times. The chain couples TRBV28 to TRBJ1-5; tentative D call: TRBD1 (5 bases). Germline values: CDR1 MDHEN, CDR2 SYDVKM. With 10 bases removed from V and 3 bases from J, the gap between germline ends came to 16 bases. The CDR3 consists of 14 residues. CDR3 amino acids: CATLAGPVNQPQHF. As DNA, the CDR3 is TGTGCCACCCTCGCGGGGCCCGTCAATCAGCCCCAGCATTTT.

Turning to this clone: This same CDR3 is encoded by further DNA sequences in the sample. The V gene is TRBV12-3 or TRBV12-4, the J gene TRBJ2-1; 7 bases fit TRBD2. V lost 3 bases, J lost 7 bases, and 3 bases stayed unmatched. The CDR3 sequence is 13 residues long. CDR3 nucleotides: TGTGCCAGCAGTTTTGGGGGGGGGAATGAGCAGTTCTTC. Amino acids: CASSFGGGNEQFF.

The V call is TRBV5-8, the J call TRBJ2-1, with D possibly matching TRBD1 (7 bases). The V end lost 2 bases, the J end lost 6 bases, and 9 bases lay between the germline ends. This CDR3 spans 13 amino acids. The germline V gene encodes CDR1 SGHTS and CDR2 YDEGEE. The DNA of the CDR3 is TGTGCCAGCAGCTTTCAGGGGGGCAATGAGCAGTTCTTC. This translates into CASSFQGGNEQFF.

The V gene is TRBV5-1, the J gene TRBJ2-7, with TRBD1 identical over 7 bases. The V segment lost 2 bases and the J segment 7 bases; nucleotides outside the gene matches: 6. The CDR3 totals 13 residues. Germline CDR1 SGHRS, CDR2 YFSETQ. CDR3 sequence (DNA): TGCGCCAGCAGCTTACAGGGGAAAGGGGAGCAGTACTTC. It encodes CASSLQGKGEQYF.

A few counts support this clone. The chain links TRBV29-1 to TRBJ2-7, with a weak D call TRBD2 (6 bases). The germline V gene encodes CDR1 SQVTM and CDR2 ANQGSEA. The CDR3 totals 15 residues. Trimming took 7 bases from V and 3 from J, leaving 22 bases between them. The CDR3 nucleotides are TGCAGCGCCCTTGCAACCGGGACTGCATACTACGAGCAGTACTTC. Amino acids: CSALATGTAYYEQYF.

The chain is built from TRBV10-2 and TRBJ2-3; a weak D match, TRBD2 (5 bases). The germline V gene encodes CDR1 WSHSY and CDR2 SAAADI. This CDR3 spans 15 amino acids. V shed 3 bases and J shed 3 bases, with 13 bases lying between them. DNA of the CDR3: TGCGCCAGCAGTGATAGCACTAAGCGGACAGATACGCAGTATTTT. It encodes CASSDSTKRTDTQYF.

V gene TRBV18 combines with J gene TRBJ2-7; 7 bases line up with TRBD2. Trimming at V came to 8 bases and at J to 0 bases, leaving 4 bases not matched to a gene. Germline-derived CDR1 and CDR2 are KGHSH and LQKENI. There are 13 residues in the CDR3. CDR3 coding DNA: TGTGCCAGCCGCAGCGGGGACTCCTACGAGCAGTACTTC. Protein: CASRSGDSYEQYF. The full variable domain, with the rest looked up from reference TRBV18 and TRBJ2-7, is NAGVMQNPRHLVRRRGQEARLRCSPMKGHSHVYWYRQLPEEGLKFMVYLQKENIIDESGMPKERFSAEFPKEGPSILRIQQVVRGDSAAYFCASRSGDSYEQYFGPGTRLTVT.

This chain connects TRBV7-8 to TRBJ1-5; TRBD1 agrees at 7 bases. This CDR3 has 17 residues. V shed 1 base, J shed 0 bases, and the junction held 6 bases outside the gene matches. CDR1 SGHVS and CDR2 FQNEAQ come from the germline V gene. The CDR3, as DNA: TGTGCCAGCAGCTTAGGCGGGACAGTCTATAGCAATCAGCCCCAGCATTTT. Amino acid sequence: CASSLGGTVYSNQPQHF. Full variable domain (missing parts from reference TRBV7-8 and TRBJ1-5): GAGVSQSPRYKVAKRGQDVALRCDPISGHVSLFWYQQALGQGPEFLTYFQNEAQLDKSGLPSDRFFAERPEGSVSTLKIQRTQQEDSAVYLCASSLGGTVYSNQPQHFGDGTRLSIL.

The chain is built from TRBV29-1 and TRBJ2-2; 10 nucleotides align to TRBD2. Trimming took 4 bases from V and 4 from J; bases not matched to a gene: 3. Germline CDR1 is SQVTM and CDR2 is ANQGSEA. CDR3 length equals 14 residues. The CDR3 sequence: CSVGAGGSTGELFF. CDR3 nucleotide sequence: TGCAGCGTTGGAGCGGGGGGGAGCACCGGGGAGCTGTTTTTT.

The V and J genes are TRBV5-5 and TRBJ1-2; D call uncertain. The CDR3 is 16 residues long. Germline V lookup: CDR1 SGHKS, CDR2 YYEKEE (reference sequence). Trimming cost V 4 bases and J 0 bases, with 16 bases left between them. The CDR3 region is CASSAALGEANYGYTF. The CDR3, as DNA: TGTGCCAGCAGCGCGGCGCTCGGAGAGGCTAACTATGGCTACACCTTC.

The chain carries TRBV5-1 and TRBJ1-2; TRBD1 aligns across 8 bases. Germline values: CDR1 SGHRS, CDR2 YFSETQ. V was clipped by 2 bases and J by 6 bases; unmatched bases: 6. The CDR3 has 14 residues. The CDR3 reads CASSFSGGDHGYTF. In DNA, the CDR3 is TGCGCCAGCAGCTTCTCAGGGGGCGATCATGGCTACACCTTC.

The chain has TRBV24-1 and TRBJ2-7; 7 bases fit TRBD1. V lost 4 bases and J lost 3; bases outside the gene matches: 20. CDR3 length: 19 residues. The germline gives CDR1 KGHDR, CDR2 SFDVKD. CDR3: CATSEPPSARDSRDYEQYF. The CDR3, as DNA: TGTGCCACCAGTGAACCTCCGAGTGCGAGGGACAGTAGGGACTACGAGCAGTACTTC.

J is TRBJ2-1 and V is TRBV27; tentative D call: TRBD1 (5 bases). The CDR3 extends over 14 amino acids. Germline assignment: CDR1 MNHEY and CDR2 SMNVEV (reference sequence). V was pared by 3 bases and J by 0 bases, with 6 bases between. CDR3 nucleotides: TGTGCCAGCAGTTTTGGGGCCTCCTACAATGAGCAGTTCTTC. Its protein product is CASSFGASYNEQFF.

The chain links TRBV3-1 (or the pseudogene TRBV3-2) to TRBJ1-1; D might be TRBD1 (6 bases). The CDR3 runs to 18 residues. Trimming cost V 0 bases and J 3 bases, with 20 bases left between them. CDR1 and CDR2 from the germline V gene are LGHDT and YNNKEL (reference sequence). The DNA for the CDR3 is TGTGCCAGCAGCCAAGATTGGGGGAGTGGGACAAAAGACACTGAAGCTTTCTTT. Translation: CASSQDWGSGTKDTEAFF.

This chain connects TRBV5-5 to TRBJ1-2, with D possibly matching TRBD1 (5 bases). CDR1 is SGHKS and CDR2 is YYEKEE in the germline V gene (reference sequence). The CDR3 extends over 14 amino acids. V dropped 1 base and J dropped 2 bases, with 9 bases sitting between them. Here the CDR3 DNA reads TGTGCCAGCAGCTTGCAGGGTGGAAACTATGGCTACACCTTC. Translation: CASSLQGGNYGYTF.

The genes are TRBV19 and TRBJ2-3; possible D gene TRBD1, 7 bases. The germline gives CDR1 LNHDA, CDR2 SQIVND (reference sequence). The CDR3 is 17 amino acids. V lost 6 bases and J 5 bases, leaving 24 bases between the germline ends. CDR3 nucleotide sequence: TGTGCCAGTAGCAGGGGGGCAGGGGATTCCCGCAGAGATACGCAGTATTTT. As protein: CASSRGAGDSRRDTQYF. The complete variable domain, with remaining parts taken from reference TRBV19 and TRBJ2-3, reads DGGITQSPKYLFRKEGQNVTLSCEQNLNHDAMYWYRQDPGQGLRLIYYSQIVNDFQKGDIAEGYSVSREKKESFPLTVTSAQKNPTAFYLCASSRGAGDSRRDTQYFGPGTRLTVL.

This sequence joins TRBV10-3 and TRBJ1-2, with D maybe TRBD1 (5 bases). The CDR3 spans 14 residues. Germline CDR1 and CDR2: ENHRY and SYGVKD. Deletions cut 0 bases from V and 7 bases from J, with 12 bases between. This CDR3 reads CAISESAGPPGYTF. DNA for the CDR3: TGTGCCATCAGTGAGTCGGCAGGGCCCCCTGGCTACACCTTC.

The gene calls are TRBV6-5 and TRBJ1-1; 10 bases are shared with TRBD1. The CDR3 consists of 16 residues. Germline CDR1 is MNHEY and CDR2 is SVGAGI. V was pared by 0 bases and J by 11 bases, with 12 bases of the junction left unmatched. The CDR3, as DNA: TGTGCCAGCAGTTACTCCGGGACAGGGGTTCCCGGAGGGGCTTTCTTT. Protein: CASSYSGTGVPGGAFF.

The genes are TRBV5-1 and TRBJ1-6, with 7 bases that match TRBD1. Germline V gene data show CDR1 as SGHRS and CDR2 as YFSETQ. CDR3 length: 15 amino acids. Trimming at V came to 4 bases and at J to 9 bases, leaving 10 bases not matched to a gene. This CDR3 is CASSTVPGQSSPLHF. The CDR3 region has the DNA TGCGCCAGCAGCACCGTCCCGGGACAGAGTTCACCCCTCCACTTT.

The rearrangement uses TRBV11-1 and TRBJ1-1, with TRBD1 identical over 8 bases. Germline values: CDR1 SGHAT, CDR2 FQDESV (reference sequence). The CDR3 sequence is 15 residues long. The V segment lost 4 bases and the J segment 1 base; nucleotides outside the gene matches: 5. DNA of the CDR3: TGTGCCAGCAGCTCCAGGGGGCTACAGAACACTGAAGCTTTCTTT. Protein sequence: CASSSRGLQNTEAFF.

V is TRBV24-1 and J is TRBJ2-3, with no clear D. In germline, CDR1 is KGHDR, CDR2 SFDVKD. Trimming took off 9 bases at V and 2 bases at J, with 8 bases between the two ends. CDR3 length equals 12 residues. The CDR3 bases are TGTGCCACCGGTACACCCACAGATACGCAGTATTTT. Translating it yields CATGTPTDTQYF.

This clone was seen only a few times. V gene TRBV11-2 combines with J gene TRBJ2-7; possibly TRBD2 for D (6 bases). There are 15 residues in the CDR3. Germline-derived CDR1 and CDR2 are SGHAT and FQNNGV. The germline V and J ends were trimmed by 0 bases and 1 base, with 10 bases remaining between them. CDR3 in amino acids: CASSLDGRYSYEQYF. For the CDR3, the DNA is TGTGCCAGCAGCTTAGATGGGAGGTATTCCTACGAGCAGTACTTC.

This rearrangement joins TRBV10-3 to TRBJ2-3; 14 bases map to TRBD2. This CDR3 is 18 amino acids long. CDR1 ENHRY and CDR2 SYGVKD come from the germline V gene. The junction had 13 bases not matched to a gene; V was cut back by 6 bases and J by 5 bases. This CDR3 is CAIRQNPGLAGVIDTQYF. The CDR3 DNA reads as TGTGCCATCAGACAAAATCCGGGACTAGCGGGGGTTATAGATACGCAGTATTTT.